This is a list of T cell receptor beta chains from one sample in a study of T cells in Graves' hyperthyroidism and ophthalmopathy. TCRdb re-called the multiplex PCR reads through MiXCR, storing one row per CDR3 protein. The table has roughly 420,000 distinct CDR3 sequences, approximately 14% seen once. The specimen sequenced was blood. The origin of the receptors is a woman aged 18-30 years with Graves' hyperthyroidism. Each CDR3 is given with its conserved first and last residue.

v_call	j_call	cdr3_aa
TRBV25-1	TRBJ2-5	CASSNRDSFVETQYF
TRBV2	TRBJ2-3	CASGGFPTDTQYF
TRBV7-2	TRBJ2-3	CASSNDRGRGTQYF
TRBV5-6	TRBJ1-2	CASSLGGRSGYTF
TRBV24-1	TRBJ1-5	CATSDWVSQPQHF
TRBV5-4	TRBJ2-3	CASSLISRTDATHTQYF
TRBV19	TRBJ1-2	CASSIGDRGYGYTF
TRBV2	TRBJ2-7	CASSEGVSYEQYF
TRBV13	TRBJ2-5	CASVLAGPNQYF
TRBV5-1	TRBJ1-2	CASSLAGLSYGYTF
TRBV28	TRBJ1-2	CASSSGVPWEYGYTF
TRBV28	TRBJ2-3	CASSFTYSLLGPSSDTQYF